The 10 T cell receptor beta chains below were found in one sample sequenced in a study of PD-1 blockade in classical Hodgkin lymphoma (dated by TCRdb to 2020 to 2022). The library was made by the immunoSEQ multiplex PCR assay. Not all clones reach the TCRdb copy of this immuneACCESS table, which keeps in-frame sequences only. Checked studies attribute under half of the gap to unresolved V genes and leave the rest unexplained. The sample includes nearly 60,000 clones, with less than 95% observed a single time. 8.5% to 12% of the sample is in the top ten clones. The time point label of this sample denotes: cycle 2 day 1 (C2D1) of nivolumab. Every trial patient had relapsed after autologous stem cell transplantation, and cohorts A, B and C differed in prior brentuximab vedotin exposure. Here the sequenced sample was peripheral blood mononuclear cells (PBMCs), taken before the second cycle of nivolumab. These receptors were obtained from a human donor with classical Hodgkin lymphoma.

This clone was seen a handful of times. This chain connects TRBV7-9 to TRBJ1-4, with D maybe TRBD1 (5 bases). The CDR3 runs to 14 residues. V shed 2 bases and J shed 6 bases, with 10 bases lying between them. Germline CDR1 is SEHNR and CDR2 is FQNEAQ (reference sequence). Here the CDR3 reads CASSLRREDEKLFF. The CDR3 DNA sequence: TGTGCCAGCAGCTTACGCAGGGAGGATGAAAAACTGTTTTTT.

The J gene is TRBJ2-7, the V gene TRBV19, with 10 nucleotides matching TRBD2. The germline gives CDR1 LNHDA, CDR2 SQIVND (reference sequence). This CDR3 region has 16 residues. The trim removed 7 bases at V and 9 bases at J, leaving 18 bases unmatched. CDR3 residues: CASTSSVTSGVAGQYF. DNA for the CDR3: TGTGCCAGTACCTCTAGCGTCACTAGCGGGGTCGCCGGGCAGTACTTC.

The chain combines TRBV5-1 with TRBJ2-7; 8 nucleotides align to TRBD1. Germline assignment: CDR1 SGHRS and CDR2 YFSETQ. Trimming removed 5 bases from V and 3 bases from J; junction bases left unmatched: 7. The CDR3 covers 14 residues. CDR3 sequence reads: CASSTGTGVYEQYF. CDR3 bases: TGCGCCAGCAGTACCGGGACAGGAGTCTACGAGCAGTACTTC.

In its sample, this clone was seen once. This chain joins TRBV9 and TRBJ1-6, with 7 bases fitting TRBD1. CDR1 and CDR2 (germline): SGDLS, YYNGEE. J lost 0 bases, V lost 0 bases, and 3 bases had no gene match. The CDR3 loop spans 17 amino acids. CDR3 region: CASSVEGASSYNSPLHF. The CDR3 nucleotides are TGTGCCAGCAGCGTAGAGGGGGCGAGCTCCTATAATTCACCCCTCCACTTT.

The V and J genes are TRBV2 and TRBJ2-2; no clear D gene. The CDR3 runs 15 residues. Germline assignment: CDR1 SNHLY and CDR2 FYNNEI. Trimming pared 4 bases from V and 2 bases from J, leaving 11 bases between. The CDR3 DNA sequence: TGTGCCAGCAGTGGGGAAGCAGTTAACACCGGGGAGCTGTTTTTT. This gives the protein CASSGEAVNTGELFF.

J is TRBJ2-1 and V is TRBV4-2; TRBD2 aligns across 12 bases. V shed 0 bases, J shed 0 bases, and the junction held 6 bases outside the gene matches. CDR3 size: 19 residues. Germline CDR1 is LGHNA and CDR2 is YNFKEQ. CDR3 DNA sequence: TGTGCCAGCAGCCAAGAGTATACTAGCGGGAGGAGCTCCTACAATGAGCAGTTCTTC. Protein product: CASSQEYTSGRSSYNEQFF.

The V gene is TRBV2, the J gene TRBJ2-7, with 11 bases fitting TRBD1. V gave up 5 bases and J gave up 3 bases; unmatched junction bases: 3. The germline V gene has CDR1 SNHLY and CDR2 FYNNEI. The length of the CDR3 is 14 residues. CDR3 sequence (DNA): TGTGCCAGCAGTTTCGGGACAGGGGGCTACGAGCAGTACTTC. Its protein is CASSFGTGGYEQYF.

This chain joins TRBV27 and TRBJ1-1; possible D gene TRBD1, 5 bases. This CDR3 has 16 residues. The germline V gene encodes CDR1 MNHEY and CDR2 SMNVEV (reference sequence). V dropped 5 bases and J dropped 1 base, with 17 bases sitting between them. The CDR3 DNA sequence: TGTGCCAGCAGTCGGATGACAGTAGGAGGGAACACTGAAGCTTTCTTT. It translates to CASSRMTVGGNTEAFF.

The V gene is TRBV13, the J gene TRBJ1-2, with 8 bases lining up with TRBD1. Germline lookup yields CDR1 PRHDT and CDR2 FYEKMQ (reference sequence). This CDR3 is 14 amino acids long. V gave up 5 bases and J gave up 5 bases; unmatched junction bases: 7. The DNA of the CDR3 is TGTGCCAGCAGCAGAACAGGGGGTGGTTATGGCTACACCTTC. Translating gives CASSRTGGGYGYTF.

This chain joins TRBV6-6 and TRBJ2-3; TRBD2 matches at 12 bases. CDR1 and CDR2 from the germline V gene are MNHNY and SVGAGI (reference sequence). CDR3 length equals 16 residues. The V segment lost 0 bases and the J segment 3 bases; nucleotides outside the gene matches: 1. This chain's CDR3 is CASSYSTSGSTDTQYF. In DNA, the CDR3 is TGTGCCAGCAGTTACTCGACTAGCGGGAGTACAGATACGCAGTATTTT.